This T cell receptor beta chain was found in a study of beta chain features in type 1 diabetes. Study in general: Across every sample, roughly 100 million sorted cells were examined in total. General study results and limits: Researchers report that Type 1 diabetes patients had moderately but significantly shorter TCRB CDR3s across all four CD4+ subsets.

Reverse transcription of all isolated RNA meant that expressed TCRB transcripts were sequenced. Profiled with immunoSEQ multiplex PCR; TCRdb holds only in-frame clones, not every one. The sample yields about 230,000 clones, roughly 9.6% seen once. This clone turned up a few times. Antigen unknown. Every donor provided one heparinised blood draw, which averaged approximately 100 mL. CDR1 SGHRS and CDR2 YFSETQ come from the germline V gene. V dropped 4 bases and J dropped 0; count of bases not matched to a gene: 3. This CDR3 contains 16 residues. This sequence was found in a woman between 18 and 29 years old in good health. The rearrangement links TRBV5-1 to TRBJ2-1; 11 positions agree with TRBD2. Specimen: naive CD4+ T cells from blood. DNA of the CDR3: TGCGCCAGCAGCATAACTAGCGGGAGCTCCTACAATGAGCAGTTCTTC. Its protein product is CASSITSGSSYNEQFF.